The 5 T cell receptor beta chains below all came from one sample that was sequenced in a study of blood T cells in healthy people across ages. A second PCR, run for roughly 7 to 11 cycles, used a sample-barcoded 5' primer plus a J-beta primer mix. TCRdb fed the 5' RACE reads into MiXCR, producing one record per CDR3 protein. This repertoire shows about 1,500,000 distinct CDR3 sequences, over 25% found once; its top ten account for over 7%. Sequencing was done on a sample of blood. The receptors stem from a woman in her thirties in good health.

The chain combines TRBV10-3 with TRBJ2-6; D gene ambiguous. CDR1 ENHRY and CDR2 SYGVKD come from the germline V gene. The CDR3 sequence is 15 residues long. V was pared by 1 base and J by 0 bases, with 4 bases between. CDR3 sequence (DNA): TGTGCCATCAGTGAGTTGAGCTCTGGGGCCAACGTCCTGACTTTC. Protein product: CAISELSSGANVLTF.

Details on this clonotype: Since a much larger clone is just one base distant, this may be a read error. V is TRBV10-1 and J is TRBJ2-1, with D tentatively TRBD1 or TRBD2 (5 bases each). V was shortened by 4 bases and J by 1 base, with 14 bases between the two germline ends. Germline V gene data show CDR1 as WNHNN and CDR2 as SYGVQD (reference sequence). This CDR3 is built from 16 residues. CDR3 nucleotides: TGCGCCAGCAGTGCTAGGGACGGATTATCCTACAATGAGCAGTTCTTC. Amino acids: CASSARDGLSYNEQFF.

The chain uses TRBV5-1 and TRBJ2-1, with D unresolved. The CDR3 extends over 13 amino acids. The germline V gene encodes CDR1 SGHRS and CDR2 YFSETQ. V was trimmed by 3 bases and J by 6 bases, leaving 10 bases between them. CDR3 DNA: TGCGCCAGCAGCTCGCGAGCGACCAATGAGCAGTTCTTC. This encodes CASSSRATNEQFF.

This clonotype was seen more than once but under ten times. The DNA for the CDR3 is TGTGCTAGTGGTCCTCCGGGACCTAAGCAGTTCTTC. As protein: CASGPPGPKQFF. The rearrangement joins TRBV12-5 to TRBJ2-1; D is possibly TRBD1 or TRBD2 (5 bases each). Germline lookup yields CDR1 LGHNT and CDR2 FRNRAP. This CDR3 is built from 12 residues. V dropped 5 bases and J dropped 11 bases, with 13 bases sitting between them.

The chain uses TRBV5-6 and TRBJ1-6, with D uncertain. The CDR3 has 14 residues. Germline V lookup: CDR1 SGHDT, CDR2 YYEEEE. The ends were cut back, 3 bases at V and 9 bases at J, with 13 bases in the middle. The CDR3 loop reads CASSSGLRASPLHF. CDR3 DNA: TGTGCCAGCAGCTCCGGACTACGGGCTTCACCCCTCCACTTT.